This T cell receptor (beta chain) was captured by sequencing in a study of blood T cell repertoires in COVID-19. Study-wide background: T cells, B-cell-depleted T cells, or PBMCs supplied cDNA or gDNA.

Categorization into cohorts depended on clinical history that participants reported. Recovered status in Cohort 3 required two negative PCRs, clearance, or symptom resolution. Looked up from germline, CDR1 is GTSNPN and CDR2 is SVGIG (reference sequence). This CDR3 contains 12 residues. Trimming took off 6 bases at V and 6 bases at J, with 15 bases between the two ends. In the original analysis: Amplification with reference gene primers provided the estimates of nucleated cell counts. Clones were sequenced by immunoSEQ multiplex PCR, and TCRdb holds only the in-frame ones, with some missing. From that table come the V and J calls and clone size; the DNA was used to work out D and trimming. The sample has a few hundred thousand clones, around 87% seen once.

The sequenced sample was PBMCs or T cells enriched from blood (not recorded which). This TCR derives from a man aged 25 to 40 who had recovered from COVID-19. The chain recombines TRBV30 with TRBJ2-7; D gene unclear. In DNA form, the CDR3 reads TGTGCCTGTGTGGAAGAGCACAGCGAGCAGTACTTC. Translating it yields CACVEEHSEQYF.